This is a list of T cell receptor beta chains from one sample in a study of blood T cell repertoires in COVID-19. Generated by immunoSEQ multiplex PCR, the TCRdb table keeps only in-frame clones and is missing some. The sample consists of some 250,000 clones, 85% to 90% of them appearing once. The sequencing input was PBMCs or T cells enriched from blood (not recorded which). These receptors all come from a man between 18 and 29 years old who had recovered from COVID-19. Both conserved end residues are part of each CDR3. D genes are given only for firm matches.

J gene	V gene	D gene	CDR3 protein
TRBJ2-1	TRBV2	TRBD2	CASTPLAVGLEQFF
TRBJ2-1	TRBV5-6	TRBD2	CASSFGTSIEQFF
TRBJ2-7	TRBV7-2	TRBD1	CASSSGTGYYEQYF
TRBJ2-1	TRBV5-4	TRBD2	CASSPTSGRSHEQFF
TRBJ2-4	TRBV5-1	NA	CASSFGGLKNIQYF
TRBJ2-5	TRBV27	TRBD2	CASSLSAGGGETQYF
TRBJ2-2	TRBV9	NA	CASSVEGVRTGELFF
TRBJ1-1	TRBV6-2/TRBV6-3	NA	CASSYGLLQAFF
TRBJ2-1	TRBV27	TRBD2	CASSFLAGNNEQFF
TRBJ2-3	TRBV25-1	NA	CASNGGLDTQYF
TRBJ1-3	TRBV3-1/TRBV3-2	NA	CASSQGQGGGNTIYF
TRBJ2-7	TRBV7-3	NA	CASSPGGGYEQYF
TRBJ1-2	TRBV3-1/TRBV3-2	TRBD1	CASSQEGHRGGYTF
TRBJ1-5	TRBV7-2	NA	CASSDPSKGGNQPQHF
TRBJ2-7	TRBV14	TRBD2	CASSHRLAVRSYEQYF
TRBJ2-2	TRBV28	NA	CASSFPPTGRNTGELFF
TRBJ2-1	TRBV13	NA	CASSPDLRVDEQFF
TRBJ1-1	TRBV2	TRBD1	CARNSRDRDREAFF
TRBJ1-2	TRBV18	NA	CASSREQQSYGYTF
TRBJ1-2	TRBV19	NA	CASSMATTAFYGYTF
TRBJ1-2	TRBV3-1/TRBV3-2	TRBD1	CASGTGADYGYTF
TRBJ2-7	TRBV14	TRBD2	CASSQGLAGAREQYF
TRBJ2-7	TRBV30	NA	CAWSVGGTLYEQYF
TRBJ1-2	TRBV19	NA	CASRIGRGGGYTF
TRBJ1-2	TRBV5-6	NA	CASSWVTGISGYTF
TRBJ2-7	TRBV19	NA	CASRRQGLGEQYF
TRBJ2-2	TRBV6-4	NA	CASRPAGNTGELFF
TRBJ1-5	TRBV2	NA	CASSGRGHQPQHF
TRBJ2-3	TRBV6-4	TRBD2	CASSEGTSGGADTQYF
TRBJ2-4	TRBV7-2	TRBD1	CASSLGVRGQGLAKNIQYF
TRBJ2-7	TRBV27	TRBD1	CASSLRQGGNEQYF
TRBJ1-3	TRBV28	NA	CASTRPTGSGNTIYF
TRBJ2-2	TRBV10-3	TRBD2	CAISGTLAGGFENTGELFF
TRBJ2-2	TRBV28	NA	CASSPLSGHGELFF
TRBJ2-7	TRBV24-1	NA	CATSDGAGFKQYF
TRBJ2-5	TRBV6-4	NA	CASSDSMTTGRETQYF
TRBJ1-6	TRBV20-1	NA	CSASTGTTNSPLHF
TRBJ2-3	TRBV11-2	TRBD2	CASSPRLAGGTDTQYF
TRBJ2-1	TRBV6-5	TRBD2	CASRLLAGGNRGGFF
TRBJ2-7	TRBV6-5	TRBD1	CASRGDRSPYEQYF
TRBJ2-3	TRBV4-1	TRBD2	CASSQEGGLALLRGDTQYF
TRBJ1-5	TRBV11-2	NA	CASSLREGQPQHF
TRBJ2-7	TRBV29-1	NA	CSVDRVGEQYF
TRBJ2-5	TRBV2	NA	CASSGTTGVLETQYF